This T cell receptor (beta chain) was profiled in a study of T cell clones after liver transplantation. Study results and caveats: The donor-reactive repertoire was only partly measurable in a couple of subjects, lacking donor cells.

Thawed unstimulated PBMCs were FACS-sorted by CD3, CD4 and CD8 into two populations. About this clone: Its target is not known.

The protocol was immunoSEQ multiplex PCR, while the TCRdb copy is restricted to in-frame clones and leaves out a portion. The sample consists of 20,000 to 25,000 clones, around 75% of them appearing once. The sequence was obtained from a human patient who received a liver transplant. Some T cells may arise from the graft donor. The specimen comprised CD8+ T cells from blood, sampled more than 53 months after liver transplant.

CDR3 nucleotide sequence: TGTGCCATCATCGACAGGGGGCGAAACGAGCAGTACTTC. It is translated as CAIIDRGRNEQYF. The V and J genes are TRBV10-3 and TRBJ2-7, with 10 nucleotides matching TRBD1. The junction had 5 bases not matched to a gene; V was cut back by 7 bases and J by 5 bases. The germline V gene has CDR1 ENHRY and CDR2 SYGVKD. The CDR3 is made up of 13 amino acids.